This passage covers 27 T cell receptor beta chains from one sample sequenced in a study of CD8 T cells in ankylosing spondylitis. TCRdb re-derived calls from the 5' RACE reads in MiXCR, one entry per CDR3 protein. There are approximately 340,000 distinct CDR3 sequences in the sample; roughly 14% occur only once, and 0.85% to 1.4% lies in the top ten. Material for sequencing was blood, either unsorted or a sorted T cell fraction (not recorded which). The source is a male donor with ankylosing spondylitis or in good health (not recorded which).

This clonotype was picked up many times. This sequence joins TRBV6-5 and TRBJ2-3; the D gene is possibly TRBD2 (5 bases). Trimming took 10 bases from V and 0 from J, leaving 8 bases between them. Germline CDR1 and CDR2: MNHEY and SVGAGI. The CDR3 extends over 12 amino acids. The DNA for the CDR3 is TGTGCCACCCGGGATAGCACAGATACGCAGTATTTT. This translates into CATRDSTDTQYF.

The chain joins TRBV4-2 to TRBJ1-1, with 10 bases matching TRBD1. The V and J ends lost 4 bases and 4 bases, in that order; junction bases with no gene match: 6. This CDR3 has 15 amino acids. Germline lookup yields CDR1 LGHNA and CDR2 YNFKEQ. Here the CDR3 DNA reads TGTGCCAGCAGCCCCCGGACAGGGGGGAGCACTGAAGCTTTCTTT. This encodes CASSPRTGGSTEAFF.

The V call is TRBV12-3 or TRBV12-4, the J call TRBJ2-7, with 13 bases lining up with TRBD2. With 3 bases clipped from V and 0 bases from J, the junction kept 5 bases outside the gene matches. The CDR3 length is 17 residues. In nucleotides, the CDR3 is TGTGCCAGCAGTTTCAGGACTAGCGGGAGAGGCTCCTACGAGCAGTACTTC. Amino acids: CASSFRTSGRGSYEQYF.

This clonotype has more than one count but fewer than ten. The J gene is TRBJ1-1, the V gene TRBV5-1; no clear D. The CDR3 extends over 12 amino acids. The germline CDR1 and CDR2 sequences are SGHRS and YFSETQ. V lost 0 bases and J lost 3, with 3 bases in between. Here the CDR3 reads CASSLADTEAFF. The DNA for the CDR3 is TGCGCCAGCAGCTTGGCCGACACTGAAGCTTTCTTT. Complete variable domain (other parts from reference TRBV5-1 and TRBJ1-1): KAGVTQTPRYLIKTRGQQVTLSCSPISGHRSVSWYQQTPGQGLQFLFEYFSETQRNKGNFPGRFSGRQFSNSRSEMNVSTLELGDSALYLCASSLADTEAFFGQGTRLTVV.

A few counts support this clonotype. The CDR3: CASRGIQRGGDEQFF. The CDR3 nucleotides read TGTGCCAGCAGGGGGATCCAGCGGGGGGGCGATGAGCAGTTCTTC. The chain joins TRBV6-6 to TRBJ2-1, with 10 positions matching TRBD2. The length of the CDR3 is 15 residues. Germline CDR1 MNHNY, CDR2 SVGAGI (reference sequence). V shed 6 bases, J shed 8 bases, and the junction held 10 bases outside the gene matches.

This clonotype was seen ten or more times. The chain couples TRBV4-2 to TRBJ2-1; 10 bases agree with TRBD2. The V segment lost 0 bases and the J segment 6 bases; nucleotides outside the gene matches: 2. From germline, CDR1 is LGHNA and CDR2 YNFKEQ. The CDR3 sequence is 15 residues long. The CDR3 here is CASSQDRTSGNEQFF. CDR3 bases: TGTGCCAGCAGCCAAGATAGGACTAGCGGCAATGAGCAGTTCTTC.

DNA of the CDR3: TGCAGTGCGACTGGTTCGGGGGGTTCGGTCTACGAGCAGTACTTC. This codes for CSATGSGGSVYEQYF. The chain recombines TRBV20-1 with TRBJ2-7, with 7 positions matching TRBD2. With 6 bases clipped from V and 3 bases from J, the junction kept 14 bases outside the gene matches. From germline, CDR1 is DFQATT and CDR2 SNEGSKA (reference sequence). The CDR3 has 15 residues.

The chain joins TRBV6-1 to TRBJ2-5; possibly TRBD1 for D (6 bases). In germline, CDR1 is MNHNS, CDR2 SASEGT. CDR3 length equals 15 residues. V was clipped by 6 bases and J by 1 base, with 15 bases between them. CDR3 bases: TGTGCCAGCAGGAGTACCGGGACACCCCAAGAGACCCAGTACTTC. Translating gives CASRSTGTPQETQYF.

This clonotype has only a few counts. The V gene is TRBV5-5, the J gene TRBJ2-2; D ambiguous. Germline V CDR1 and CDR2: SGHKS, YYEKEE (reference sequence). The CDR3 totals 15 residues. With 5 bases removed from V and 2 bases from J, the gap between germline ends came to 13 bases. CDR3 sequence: CASRSRATNTGELFF. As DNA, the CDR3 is TGTGCCAGCAGAAGTAGAGCTACCAACACCGGGGAGCTGTTTTTT.

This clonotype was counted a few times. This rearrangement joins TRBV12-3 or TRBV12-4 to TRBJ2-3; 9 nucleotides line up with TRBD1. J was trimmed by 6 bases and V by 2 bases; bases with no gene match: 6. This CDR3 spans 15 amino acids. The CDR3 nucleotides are TGTGCCAGCAGTTTATGGACAGGGGCGCAGGATACGCAGTATTTT. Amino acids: CASSLWTGAQDTQYF.

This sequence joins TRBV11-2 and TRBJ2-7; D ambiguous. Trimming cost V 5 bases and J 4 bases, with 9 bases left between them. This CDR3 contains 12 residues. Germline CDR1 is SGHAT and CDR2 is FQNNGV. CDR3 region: CASSRSLYEQYF. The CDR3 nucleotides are TGTGCCAGCAGCCGATCACTTTACGAGCAGTACTTC.

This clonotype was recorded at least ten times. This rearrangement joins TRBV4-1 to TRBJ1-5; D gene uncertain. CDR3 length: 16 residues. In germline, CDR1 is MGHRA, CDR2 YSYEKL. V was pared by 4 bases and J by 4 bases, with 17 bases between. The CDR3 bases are TGCGCCAGCAGCCCTGACCCCCGGGTTTTAAATCAGCCCCAGCATTTT. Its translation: CASSPDPRVLNQPQHF.

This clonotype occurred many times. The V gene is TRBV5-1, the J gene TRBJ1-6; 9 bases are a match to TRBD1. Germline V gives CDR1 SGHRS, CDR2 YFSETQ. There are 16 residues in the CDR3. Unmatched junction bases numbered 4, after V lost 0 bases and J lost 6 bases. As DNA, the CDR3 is TGCGCCAGCAGCTTGGCGACAGGGGGGTCTAATTCACCCCTCCACTTT. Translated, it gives CASSLATGGSNSPLHF.

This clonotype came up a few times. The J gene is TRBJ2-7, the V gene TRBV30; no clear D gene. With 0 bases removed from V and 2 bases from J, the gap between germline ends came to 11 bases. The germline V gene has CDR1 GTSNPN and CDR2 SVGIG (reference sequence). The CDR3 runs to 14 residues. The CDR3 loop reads CAWSVTQSAYEQYF. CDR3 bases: TGTGCCTGGAGTGTAACCCAATCGGCCTACGAGCAGTACTTC.

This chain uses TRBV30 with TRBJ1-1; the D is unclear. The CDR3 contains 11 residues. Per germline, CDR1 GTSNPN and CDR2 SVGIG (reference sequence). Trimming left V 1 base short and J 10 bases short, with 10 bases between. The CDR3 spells CAWSGLMGAFF. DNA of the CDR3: TGTGCCTGGAGTGGGCTAATGGGAGCTTTCTTT.

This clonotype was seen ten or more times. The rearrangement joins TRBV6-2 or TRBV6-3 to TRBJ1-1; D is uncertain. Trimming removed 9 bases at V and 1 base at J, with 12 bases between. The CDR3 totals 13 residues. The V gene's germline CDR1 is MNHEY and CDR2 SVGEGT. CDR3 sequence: CASRLVPNTEAFF. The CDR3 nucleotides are TGTGCCAGTCGCCTCGTTCCGAACACTGAAGCTTTCTTT.

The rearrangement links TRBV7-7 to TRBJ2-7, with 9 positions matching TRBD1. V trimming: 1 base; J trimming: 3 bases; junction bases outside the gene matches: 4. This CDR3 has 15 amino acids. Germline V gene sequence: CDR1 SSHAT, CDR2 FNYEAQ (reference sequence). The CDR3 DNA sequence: TGTGCCAGCAGCTTAGGGACAGGGGAGGTCTACGAGCAGTACTTC. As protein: CASSLGTGEVYEQYF.

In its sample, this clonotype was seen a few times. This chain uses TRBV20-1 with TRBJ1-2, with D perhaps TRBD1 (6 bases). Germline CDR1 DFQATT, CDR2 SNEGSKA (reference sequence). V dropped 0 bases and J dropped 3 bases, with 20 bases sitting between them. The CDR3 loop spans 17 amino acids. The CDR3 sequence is CSARDRRRGALDYGYTF. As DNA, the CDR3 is TGCAGTGCTAGAGATCGGCGGAGGGGGGCTCTAGACTATGGCTACACCTTC.

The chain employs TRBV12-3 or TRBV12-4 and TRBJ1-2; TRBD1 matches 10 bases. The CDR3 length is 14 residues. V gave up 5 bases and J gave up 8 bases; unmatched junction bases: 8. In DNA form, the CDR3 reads TGTGCCAGCAGTCCCCGACAGGGGGCGCGCGGCTACACCTTC. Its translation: CASSPRQGARGYTF.

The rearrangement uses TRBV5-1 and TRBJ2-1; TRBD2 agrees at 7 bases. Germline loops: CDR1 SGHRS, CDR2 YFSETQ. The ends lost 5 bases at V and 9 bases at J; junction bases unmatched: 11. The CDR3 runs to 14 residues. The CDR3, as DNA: TGCGCCAGCAGACGGGCGGGGGAAAGGGGTGAGCAGTTCTTC. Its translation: CASRRAGERGEQFF.

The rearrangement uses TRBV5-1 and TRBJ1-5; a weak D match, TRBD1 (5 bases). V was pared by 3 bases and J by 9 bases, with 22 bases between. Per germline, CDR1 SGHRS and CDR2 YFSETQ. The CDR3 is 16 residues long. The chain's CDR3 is CASSWGPFDGDAPQHF. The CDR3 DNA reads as TGCGCCAGCAGCTGGGGCCCATTTGATGGGGATGCGCCCCAGCATTTT.

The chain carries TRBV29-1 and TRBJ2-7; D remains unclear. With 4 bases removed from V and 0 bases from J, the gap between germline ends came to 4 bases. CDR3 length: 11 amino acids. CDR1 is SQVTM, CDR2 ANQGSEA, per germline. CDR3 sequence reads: CSVVRSYEQYF. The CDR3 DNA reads TGCAGCGTTGTTCGCTCCTACGAGCAGTACTTC.

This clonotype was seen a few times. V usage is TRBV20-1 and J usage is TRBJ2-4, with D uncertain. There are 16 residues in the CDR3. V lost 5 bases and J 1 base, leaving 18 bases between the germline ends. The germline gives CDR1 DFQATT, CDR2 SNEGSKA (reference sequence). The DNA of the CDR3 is TGCAGTGCTCCCAGCACGCCCGCCGGGGCCAAAAACATTCAGTACTTC. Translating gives CSAPSTPAGAKNIQYF.

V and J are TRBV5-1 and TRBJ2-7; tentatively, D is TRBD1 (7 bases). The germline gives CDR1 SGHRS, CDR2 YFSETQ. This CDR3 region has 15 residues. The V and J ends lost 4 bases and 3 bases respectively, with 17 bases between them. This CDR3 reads CASSIWTGGGYEQYF. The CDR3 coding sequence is TGCGCCAGCAGCATTTGGACAGGAGGGGGCTACGAGCAGTACTTC. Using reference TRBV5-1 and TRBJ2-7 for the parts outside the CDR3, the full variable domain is KAGVTQTPRYLIKTRGQQVTLSCSPISGHRSVSWYQQTPGQGLQFLFEYFSETQRNKGNFPGRFSGRQFSNSRSEMNVSTLELGDSALYLCASSIWTGGGYEQYFGPGTRLTVT.

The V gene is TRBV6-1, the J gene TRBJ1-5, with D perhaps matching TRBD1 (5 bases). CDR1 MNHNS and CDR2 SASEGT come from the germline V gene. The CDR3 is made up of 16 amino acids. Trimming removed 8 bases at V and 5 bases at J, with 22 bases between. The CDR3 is CASRLRQGGVHQPQHF. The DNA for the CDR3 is TGTGCCAGCCGCCTCCGGCAGGGTGGAGTTCATCAGCCCCAGCATTTT.

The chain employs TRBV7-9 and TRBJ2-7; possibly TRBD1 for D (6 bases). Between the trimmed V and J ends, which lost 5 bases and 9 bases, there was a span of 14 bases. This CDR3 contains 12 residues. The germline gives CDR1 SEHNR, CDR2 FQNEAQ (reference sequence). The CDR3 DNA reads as TGTGCCAGCAGCCTTTCTCTCAGGGGGCAGTACTTC. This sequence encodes CASSLSLRGQYF.

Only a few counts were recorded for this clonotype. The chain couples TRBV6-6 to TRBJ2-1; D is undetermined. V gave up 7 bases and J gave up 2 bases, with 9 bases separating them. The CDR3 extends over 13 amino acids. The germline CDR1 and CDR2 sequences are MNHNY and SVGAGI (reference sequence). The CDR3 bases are TGTGCCAGCACCCCAGAACCCTACAATGAGCAGTTCTTC. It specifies CASTPEPYNEQFF.